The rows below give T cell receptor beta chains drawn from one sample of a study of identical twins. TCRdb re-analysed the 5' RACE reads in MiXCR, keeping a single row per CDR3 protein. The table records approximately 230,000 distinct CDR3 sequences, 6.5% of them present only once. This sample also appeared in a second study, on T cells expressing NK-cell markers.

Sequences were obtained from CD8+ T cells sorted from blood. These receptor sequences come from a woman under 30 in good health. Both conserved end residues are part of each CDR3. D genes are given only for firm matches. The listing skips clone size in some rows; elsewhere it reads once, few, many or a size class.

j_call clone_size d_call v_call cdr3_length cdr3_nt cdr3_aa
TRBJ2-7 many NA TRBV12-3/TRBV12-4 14 TGTGCCAGCAGTTTAAGCCCTTTCTTACACGAGCAGTACTTC CASSLSPFLHEQYF
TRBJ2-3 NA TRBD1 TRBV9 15 TGTGCCAGCAGCTTGCGGCAGGGGGCAATTAATACGCAGTATTTT CASSLRQGAINTQYF
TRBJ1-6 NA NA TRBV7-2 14 TGTGCCAGCAGCTTAGTTTTCGATAATTCACCCCTCCACTTT CASSLVFDNSPLHF
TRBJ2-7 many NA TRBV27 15 TGTGCCAGCAGTTTAGGGGCCGTCCCAGCCGATGGGCAGTACTTC CASSLGAVPADGQYF
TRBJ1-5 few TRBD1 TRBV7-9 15 TGTGCCAGCAGCCCAGACAGGGGGCAAGATCAGCCCCAGCATTTT CASSPDRGQDQPQHF
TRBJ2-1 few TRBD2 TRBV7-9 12 TGTGCCAGCAGCTTAGTAGGAGAACTAGCGGGGTTC CASSLVGELAGF
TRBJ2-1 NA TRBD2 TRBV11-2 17 TGTGCCAGCAGCCTATGGGAGGGCCGGGGGTCCTACAATGAGCAGTTCTTC CASSLWEGRGSYNEQFF
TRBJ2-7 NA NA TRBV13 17 TGTGCCAGCAGCTTAGGCCGGGGAACGGGCCCTACGACTCAGCAGTACTTC CASSLGRGTGPTTQQYF
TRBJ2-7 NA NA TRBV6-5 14 TGTGCCAGCAGTTACGAGGGGACGGCCTACGAGCAGTACTTC CASSYEGTAYEQYF
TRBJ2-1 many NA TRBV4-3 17 TGCGCCAGCAGCCAAGTCTTGGCGGGGAGCTCCTACAATGAGCAGTTCTTC CASSQVLAGSSYNEQFF
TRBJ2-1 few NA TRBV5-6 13 TGTGCCAGCACCCCGGGCTCCTACAATGAGCAGTTCTTC CASTPGSYNEQFF
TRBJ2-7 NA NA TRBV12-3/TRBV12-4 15 TGTGCCAGCAGTTTACGATTAAGGAGAGGCTACGAGCAGTACTTC CASSLRLRRGYEQYF
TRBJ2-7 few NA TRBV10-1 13 TGCGCCAGCAGTGGGGGGAACCTCTACGAGCAGTACTTC CASSGGNLYEQYF
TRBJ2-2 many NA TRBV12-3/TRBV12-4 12 TGTGCCAGCAGTGATAAAGGCGGGGAGCTGTTTTTT CASSDKGGELFF
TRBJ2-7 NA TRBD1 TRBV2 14 TGTGCCAGCAACCCCGGGACAGGGGGTGACGAGCAGTACTTC CASNPGTGGDEQYF
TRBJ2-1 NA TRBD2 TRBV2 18 TGTGCCACCGTATCAGGTCGGCGGGAGGGCACATCTTACAATGAGCAGTTCTTC CATVSGRREGTSYNEQFF
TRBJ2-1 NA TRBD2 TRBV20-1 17 TGCAGTGCAACCGGCGGGGGAATCTTAAGCTCCTACAATGAGCAGTTCTTC CSATGGGILSSYNEQFF
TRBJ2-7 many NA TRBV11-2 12 TGTGCCAGCAGCTTAGTTCCGACCGAGCAGTACTTC CASSLVPTEQYF
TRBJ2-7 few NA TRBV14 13 TGTGCCAGCAGCCAAGCGGGAGTCCACGAGCAGTACTTC CASSQAGVHEQYF
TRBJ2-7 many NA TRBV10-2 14 TGCGCCAGCAGTGAGGGCCTTCTGACCTACGAGCAGTACTTC CASSEGLLTYEQYF
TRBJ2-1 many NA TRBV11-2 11 TGTGCCAGCAGCGGGAGGAATGAGCAGTTCTTC CASSGRNEQFF
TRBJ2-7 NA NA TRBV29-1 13 TGCAGCGTTAAGGCCCCAGTATTCAGCGAGCAGTACTTC CSVKAPVFSEQYF
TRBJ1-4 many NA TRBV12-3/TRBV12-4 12 TGTGCCAGCAGTTTGACACGGGAGAGACTGTTTTTT CASSLTRERLFF
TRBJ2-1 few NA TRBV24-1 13 TGTGCCACCAGTGATTGGCTGCGGAATGAGCAGTTCTTC CATSDWLRNEQFF
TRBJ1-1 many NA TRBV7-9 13 TGTGCCAGCAGCCCAACCCCGGGACGAGGAGCTTTCTTT CASSPTPGRGAFF
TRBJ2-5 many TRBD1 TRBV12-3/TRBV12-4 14 TGTGCCAGCAGCTTCACAGGGGTGCGGGAGACCCAGTACTTC CASSFTGVRETQYF
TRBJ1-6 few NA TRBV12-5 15 TGTGCTAGTGGTTCCCCGGGCTACTATAATTCACCCCTCCACTTT CASGSPGYYNSPLHF
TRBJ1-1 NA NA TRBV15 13 TGTGCCACTGGGGGGTGGACGAACACTGAAGCTTTCTTT CATGGWTNTEAFF
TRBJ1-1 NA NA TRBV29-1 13 TGCAGCGTCCTGGGACAACCGAACACTGAAGCTTTCTTT CSVLGQPNTEAFF
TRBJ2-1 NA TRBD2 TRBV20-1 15 TGCAGTGCGAACCCCCGGAGCGGGGGGATTCATGAGCAGTTCTTC CSANPRSGGIHEQFF
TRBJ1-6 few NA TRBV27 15 TGTGCCAGCAGTTTAGGGGCTTCCTATAATTCACCCCTCCACTTT CASSLGASYNSPLHF
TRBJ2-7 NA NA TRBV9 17 TGTGCCAGCAGCCCCCGACCGGCCACGGACAAGTCCTACGAGCAGTACTTC CASSPRPATDKSYEQYF
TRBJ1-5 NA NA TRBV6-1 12 TGTGCCAGCAGTGGGTTGTATCAGCCCCAGCATTTT CASSGLYQPQHF
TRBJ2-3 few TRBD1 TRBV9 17 TGTGCCAGCAGCGAGGGTGCCGGGACAGGGAGAACAGATACGCAGTATTTT CASSEGAGTGRTDTQYF
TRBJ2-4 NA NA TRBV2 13 TGTGCCAGCAGTGAAGTGGAGGGCTACATTCAGTACTTC CASSEVEGYIQYF